The entry that follows covers one T cell receptor beta chain sequence. What it binds is not known. This sample is part of a study of cytomegalovirus exposure and HLA in healthy donors. The study's findings and limits: TCR beta V segments were, for the most part, productive about 90% or about 30% of the time in an earlier analysis. Follow-up analysis later connected one missense variant in DCLRE1C with trimming of TCR beta V- and J-genes. Equally common other TCR beta chains were less clonally expanded than HLA-associated ones, a later analysis found.

PCR employed 60 Vbeta and 13 Jbeta primers. Authors' methods: Later analysis identified 88 million or so unique TCR beta chains, 8.5 million to 13 million shared. Method: immunoSEQ multiplex PCR; TCRdb's copy keeps in-frame clones and lacks some. V, J and clone size derive from that table, while D and trimming were established from the DNA sequence. The sample lists about 98,000 clones; 70% were seen once. This CDR3 is 13 amino acids long. J gave up 11 bases and V 3 bases, and 6 bases lay outside the gene matches. CDR1 is WNHNN, CDR2 SYGVQD, per germline (reference sequence). Sequenced input: PBMCs. The receptor was isolated from a man aged 45-60 years in good health and CMV-seronegative. The chain recombines TRBV10-1 with TRBJ2-5; 10 bases line up with TRBD2. The CDR3 spells CASSELAGPEQYF. The CDR3 DNA reads as TGCGCCAGCAGTGAACTAGCGGGGCCTGAGCAGTACTTC.